The T cell receptor beta chain described here comes from a study of T cells in Graves' hyperthyroidism and ophthalmopathy. Regions amplified from RNA transcripts were the TCR beta CDR3 regions. RT-PCR in the first round (using the HTBI primer set) targeted the TCR CDR3. TCRdb processed the multiplex PCR reads anew with MiXCR; each CDR3 protein has one entry. The data hold approximately 520,000 distinct CDR3 sequences, with roughly a quarter observed a single time. CDR3 length equals 14 residues. CDR1 and CDR2 (germline): SEHNR, FQNEAQ (reference sequence). Trimming took 2 bases from V and 5 from J, leaving 12 bases between them.

The sequence came from a woman under 40 with Graves' ophthalmopathy. The gene calls are TRBV7-9 and TRBJ2-5; D gene uncertain. Specimen: blood. CDR3 loop: CASSLLLAQETQYF. The CDR3 DNA sequence: TGTGCCAGCAGCTTACTCCTCGCTCAGGAGACCCAGTACTTC.